Presented here are 17 T cell receptor beta chains from one specimen sequenced in a study of cytomegalovirus exposure and HLA in healthy donors. PCR amplification relied on 60 Vbeta primers (plus 13 Jbeta primers). Using immunoSEQ multiplex PCR, the repertoire was profiled, and TCRdb retains in-frame clones only, with some absent. The table shows 90,000 to 150,000 clones, with about 73% occurring only once. Sequences were obtained from PBMCs. The receptors derive from a woman in her 30s in good health and CMV-seropositive.

The chain is built from TRBV4-1 and TRBJ1-4, with D possibly TRBD1 on 5 matching bases. V lost 0 bases, J lost 7 bases, and 15 bases lay in between. The CDR3 has 16 amino acids. Germline V gene data show CDR1 as MGHRA and CDR2 as YSYEKL. The CDR3 reads CASSQDHDRAFEKLFF. The CDR3, as DNA: TGCGCCAGCAGCCAAGATCACGACAGAGCGTTTGAAAAACTGTTTTTT.

The V gene is TRBV7-9, the J gene TRBJ2-7; D may be TRBD2 (5 bases). The V gene lost 5 bases and the J gene lost 3 bases, with 11 bases spanning the gap. The length of the CDR3 is 13 residues. Germline CDR1 reads SEHNR; CDR2 reads FQNEAQ (reference sequence). Here the CDR3 DNA reads TGTGCCAGCAGCCCCGACGGGGACTACGAGCAGTACTTC. It encodes CASSPDGDYEQYF.

In its sample, this clone was seen once. The chain joins TRBV27 to TRBJ2-6; D is unresolved. The germline V and J ends were trimmed by 6 bases and 1 base, with 13 bases remaining between them. Looked up from germline, CDR1 is MNHEY and CDR2 is SMNVEV (reference sequence). The CDR3 extends over 16 amino acids. The CDR3 sequence is CASRVASASGANVLTF. DNA of the CDR3: TGTGCCAGCAGGGTCGCATCTGCGTCTGGGGCCAACGTCCTGACTTTC.

Only one count was recorded for this clone. This chain connects TRBV4-3 to TRBJ1-2; TRBD1 might be the D (5 bases). This CDR3 spans 13 amino acids. CDR1 and CDR2 from the germline V gene are LGHNA and YSLEER. V was shortened by 1 base and J by 5 bases, with 8 bases between the two germline ends. The CDR3 nucleotides are TGCGCCAGCAGCCAAGGGACAATATATGGCTACACCTTC. It encodes CASSQGTIYGYTF.

This clone has only a few counts. The chain joins TRBV6-1 to TRBJ1-5, with TRBD1 identical over 10 bases. Germline V gene data show CDR1 as MNHNS and CDR2 as SASEGT. The CDR3 has 13 residues. The V and J ends lost 7 bases and 7 bases, in that order; junction bases with no gene match: 4. The CDR3 here is CASTTGQGQPQHF. The CDR3 bases are TGTGCCAGCACTACGGGACAGGGGCAGCCCCAGCATTTT.

J is TRBJ2-1 and V is TRBV11-3; TRBD1 might be the D (5 bases). Germline V gene sequence: CDR1 SGHNT, CDR2 YENEEA. CDR3 length equals 15 residues. V lost 5 bases to trimming and J lost 4 bases, with 15 bases between them. The CDR3 loop reads CASSLQAGSYNEQFF. The CDR3 DNA reads TGTGCCAGCAGCCTACAGGCCGGGTCATACAATGAGCAGTTCTTC.

This clone appeared a single time. This rearrangement joins TRBV5-1 to TRBJ1-1; D perhaps matches TRBD1 (5 bases). There are 15 residues in the CDR3. In germline, CDR1 is SGHRS, CDR2 YFSETQ. V shed 4 bases and J shed 7 bases, with 20 bases lying between them. The CDR3 bases are TGCGCCAGCAGCGTTCTCGGGGGACTACAGGATGAAGCTTTCTTT. As protein: CASSVLGGLQDEAFF.

The V gene is TRBV5-1, the J gene TRBJ2-7; tentative D call: TRBD1 (6 bases). Per germline, CDR1 SGHRS and CDR2 YFSETQ. This CDR3 contains 14 residues. Trimming left V 0 bases short and J 2 bases short, with 9 bases between. CDR3 amino acids: CASSLAQGPYEQYF. The CDR3 DNA reads TGCGCCAGCAGCTTGGCCCAGGGGCCCTACGAGCAGTACTTC.

Here the CDR3 reads CASSRSGDMPQHF. The CDR3 nucleotides are TGCGCCAGTTCAAGGTCGGGGGATATGCCCCAGCATTTT. The chain employs TRBV5-1 and TRBJ1-5; TRBD1 might be the D (5 bases). The CDR3 loop spans 13 amino acids. With 8 bases removed from V and 9 bases from J, the gap between germline ends came to 18 bases. Germline V CDR1 and CDR2: SGHRS, YFSETQ. The whole variable domain, filled in from reference TRBV5-1 and TRBJ1-5, reads KAGVTQTPRYLIKTRGQQVTLSCSPISGHRSVSWYQQTPGQGLQFLFEYFSETQRNKGNFPGRFSGRQFSNSRSEMNVSTLELGDSALYLCASSRSGDMPQHFGDGTRLSIL.

This clone was counted only a few times. The J gene is TRBJ1-2, the V gene TRBV6-5; D uncertain. V was cut by 7 bases and J by 7 bases, with 10 bases left in between. The germline V gene encodes CDR1 MNHEY and CDR2 SVGAGI. The CDR3 extends over 11 amino acids. CDR3 residues: CASTGGFGYTF. CDR3 coding DNA: TGTGCCAGCACCGGAGGATTTGGCTACACCTTC.

This sequence joins TRBV15 and TRBJ2-6, with 8 bases fitting TRBD1. The germline V gene encodes CDR1 LNHNV and CDR2 YYDKDF (reference sequence). The CDR3 runs 20 residues. The V gene end was trimmed by 4 bases and the J gene end by 0 bases; junction bases not matched to a gene: 14. The CDR3 here is CATSKNRGCFPSSGANVLTF. CDR3 bases: TGTGCCACCAGCAAGAACAGGGGGTGCTTCCCCAGCTCTGGGGCCAACGTCCTGACTTTC.

The genes are TRBV2 and TRBJ1-5; perhaps TRBD1 as D (6 bases). This CDR3 region has 14 residues. Deletions cut 7 bases from V and 3 bases from J, with 13 bases between. Germline V gene sequence: CDR1 SNHLY, CDR2 FYNNEI. The CDR3, as DNA: TGTGCCAGCATGCGGGGGGCAGCCAATCAGCCCCAGCATTTT. It yields the protein CASMRGAANQPQHF.

This clone has more than one count but fewer than ten. This rearrangement joins TRBV7-3 to TRBJ1-1; 10 bases fit TRBD1. The junction had 12 bases not matched to a gene; V was cut back by 1 base and J by 10 bases. The CDR3 is 16 residues long. CDR1 and CDR2 from the germline V gene are SGHTA and FQGTGA. The CDR3 here is CASSLSASTGGRGAFF. The CDR3, as DNA: TGTGCCAGCAGCTTAAGTGCGTCGACAGGGGGCCGGGGAGCTTTCTTT.

The V call is TRBV4-1, the J call TRBJ2-3, with 9 bases identical to TRBD2. J gave up 6 bases and V 6 bases, and 16 bases lay outside the gene matches. Germline assignment: CDR1 MGHRA and CDR2 YSYEKL. This CDR3 is built from 17 residues. The CDR3 DNA follows: TGCGCCAGCAGTCTAAGAACGGGACTAGCCGGTGCCGATACGCAGTATTTT. Translated: CASSLRTGLAGADTQYF.

V is TRBV6-6 and J is TRBJ2-5; tentative D call: TRBD1 (6 bases). The germline V gene has CDR1 MNHNY and CDR2 SVGAGI (reference sequence). V lost 6 bases and J lost 0, with 11 bases in between. The CDR3 loop spans 14 amino acids. The CDR3 spells CASSPRDNQETQYF. CDR3 nucleotides: TGTGCCAGCAGCCCCCGGGACAACCAAGAGACCCAGTACTTC.

This clone was recorded once. The rearrangement joins TRBV5-1 to TRBJ2-7; TRBD2 matches 7 bases. V shed 1 base, J shed 3 bases, and the junction held 10 bases outside the gene matches. CDR3 length: 16 residues. The germline V gene has CDR1 SGHRS and CDR2 YFSETQ. This chain's CDR3 is CASSLIDGGGSYEQYF. CDR3 sequence (DNA): TGCGCCAGCAGCTTGATAGACGGCGGGGGAAGCTACGAGCAGTACTTC.

In DNA, the CDR3 is TGTGCCAGCAGCGCCTCCGGGACACCCCGAGGCAATGAGCAGTTCTTC. It is translated as CASSASGTPRGNEQFF. This chain connects TRBV9 to TRBJ2-1; tentative D call: TRBD1 (6 bases). CDR1 SGDLS and CDR2 YYNGEE come from the germline V gene. The CDR3 extends over 16 amino acids. The germline V and J ends were trimmed by 3 bases and 6 bases, with 19 bases remaining between them.